What follows is one TCR beta chain and its context. This specimen belongs to a study of T cells expressing NK-cell markers. The germline gives CDR1 SGHRS, CDR2 YFSETQ. The CDR3 is 15 residues long. TCR beta cDNA was made by 5'RACE template switching with UMIs. TCRdb reprocessed the 5' RACE reads and keeps a single row for each CDR3 protein, giving no DNA. In all, the sample yields some 600,000 distinct CDR3 sequences. The sequence came from a man between 18 and 35 years old in good health. The sequencing input was blood T cells: a sorted CD56 or NKG2C T cell subset, CD4+ or CD8+ T cells, or bulk PBMC T cells (not recorded which). The rearrangement links TRBV5-1 to TRBJ2-2. The CDR3 loop is CASRLEIGDTGELFF. The entire variable domain, with the rest obtained from reference TRBV5-1 and TRBJ2-2, is as follows: KAGVTQTPRYLIKTRGQQVTLSCSPISGHRSVSWYQQTPGQGLQFLFEYFSETQRNKGNFPGRFSGRQFSNSRSEMNVSTLELGDSALYLCASRLEIGDTGELFFGEGSRLTVL.